This T cell receptor (beta chain) was obtained from a study of cytomegalovirus exposure and HLA in healthy donors. Study findings and constraints: According to a later analysis, donors in an Asian-associated ancestry cluster reportedly had fewer N-insertions than the roughly 720-donor mean. The study recorded 160 or so TCR beta chains that were cytomegalovirus-associated.

PCR primers comprised 60 Vbeta and 13 Jbeta primers. Repertoires were generated with immunoSEQ multiplex PCR, while TCRdb's copy carries only in-frame clones and drops some. Found here are 100,000 or so clones, about 88% of them singletons; the top ten hold under 2.5%. Trimming shortened V by 4 bases and J by 9 bases, and 13 bases separated the two germline ends. This CDR3 region has 13 residues. Per the germline V gene, CDR1 is SNHLY and CDR2 is FYNNEI. Details on this clone: Its antigen remains unknown.

The receptor was derived from a man between 18 and 29 years old in good health and CMV-seronegative. The source material was PBMCs. The V and J genes are TRBV2 and TRBJ1-3; no definite D call. This CDR3 is CASSGSRGGTIYF. The CDR3 DNA follows: TGTGCCAGCAGTGGCTCGCGAGGAGGCACCATATATTTT.